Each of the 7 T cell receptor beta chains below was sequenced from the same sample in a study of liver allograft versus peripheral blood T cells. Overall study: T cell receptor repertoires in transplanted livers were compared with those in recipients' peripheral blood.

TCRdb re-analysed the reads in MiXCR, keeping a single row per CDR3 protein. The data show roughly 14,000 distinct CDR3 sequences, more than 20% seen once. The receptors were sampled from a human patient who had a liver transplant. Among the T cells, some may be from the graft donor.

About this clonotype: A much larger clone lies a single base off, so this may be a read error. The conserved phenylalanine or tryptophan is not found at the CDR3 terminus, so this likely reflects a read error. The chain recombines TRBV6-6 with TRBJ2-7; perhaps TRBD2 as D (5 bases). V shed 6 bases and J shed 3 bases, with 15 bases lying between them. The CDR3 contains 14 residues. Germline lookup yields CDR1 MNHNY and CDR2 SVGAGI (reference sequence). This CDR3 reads CASRPPGVYYEQYL. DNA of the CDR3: TGTGCCAGCAGACCGCCCGGGGTCTACTACGAGCAGTACTTA.

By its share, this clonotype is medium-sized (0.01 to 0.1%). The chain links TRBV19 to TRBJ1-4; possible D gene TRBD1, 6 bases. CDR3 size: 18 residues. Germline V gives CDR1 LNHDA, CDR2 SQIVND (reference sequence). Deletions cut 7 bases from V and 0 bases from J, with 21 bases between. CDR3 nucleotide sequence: TGTGCCAGTACCGCCACAGGGCGGGGAGCAGCAACTAATGAAAAACTGTTTTTT. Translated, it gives CASTATGRGAATNEKLFF.

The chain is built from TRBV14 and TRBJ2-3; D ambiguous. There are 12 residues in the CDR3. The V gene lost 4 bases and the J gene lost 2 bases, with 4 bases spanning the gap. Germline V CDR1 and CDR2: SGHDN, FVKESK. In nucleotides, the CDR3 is TGTGCCAGCAGCCGCTCCACAGATACGCAGTATTTT. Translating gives CASSRSTDTQYF.

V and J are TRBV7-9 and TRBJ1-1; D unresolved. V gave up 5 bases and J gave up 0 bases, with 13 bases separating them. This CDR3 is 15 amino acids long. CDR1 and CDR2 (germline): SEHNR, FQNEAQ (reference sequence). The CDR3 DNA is TGTGCCAGCAGCCCTGGGAGAAGGGTGAACACTGAAGCTTTCTTT. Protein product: CASSPGRRVNTEAFF. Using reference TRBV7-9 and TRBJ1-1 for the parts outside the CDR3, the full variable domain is DTGVSQNPRHKITKRGQNVTFRCDPISEHNRLYWYRQTLGQGPEFLTYFQNEAQLEKSRLLSDRFSAERPKGSFSTLEIQRTEQGDSAMYLCASSPGRRVNTEAFFGQGTRLTVV.

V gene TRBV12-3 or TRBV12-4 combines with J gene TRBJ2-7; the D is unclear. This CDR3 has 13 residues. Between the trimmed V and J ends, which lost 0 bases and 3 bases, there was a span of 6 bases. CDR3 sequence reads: CASSLAGFYEQYF. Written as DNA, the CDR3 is TGTGCCAGCAGTTTAGCCGGTTTCTACGAGCAGTACTTC.

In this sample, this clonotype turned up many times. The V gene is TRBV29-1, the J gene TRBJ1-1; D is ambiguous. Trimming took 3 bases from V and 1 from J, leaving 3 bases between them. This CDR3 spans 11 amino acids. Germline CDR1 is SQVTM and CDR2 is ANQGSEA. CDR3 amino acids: CSVDGNTEAFF. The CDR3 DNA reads TGCAGCGTTGATGGGAACACTGAAGCTTTCTTT.

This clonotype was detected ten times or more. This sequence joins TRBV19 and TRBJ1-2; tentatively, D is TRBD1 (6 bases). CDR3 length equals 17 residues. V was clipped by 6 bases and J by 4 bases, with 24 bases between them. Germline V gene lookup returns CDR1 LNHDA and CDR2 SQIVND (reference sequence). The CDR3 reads CASRPIRGQTGFYGYTF. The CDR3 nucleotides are TGTGCCAGTAGGCCCATCCGAGGACAGACGGGCTTCTATGGCTACACCTTC.